This T cell receptor beta chain was retrieved from a study of blood T cell repertoires in COVID-19. About the study: PBMCs, B-cell-depleted T cells, or T cells were the source of the cDNA or gDNA that made up the material.

Allocation to cohorts depended on clinical history reported by the participants. As handled by the study authors: Amplification from reference gene primers served as the basis for estimated nucleated cell counts. The data were produced by immunoSEQ multiplex PCR, yet TCRdb's version contains in-frame clones alone and is incomplete. The V and J calls and clone size were taken over from that table, and D and trimming were inferred from the DNA. This table holds around 210,000 clones, more than 80% found once. The V gene lost 4 bases and the J gene lost 7 bases, with 9 bases spanning the gap. The CDR3 consists of 13 residues. Germline V lookup: CDR1 SGHDT, CDR2 YYEEEE.

This rearrangement joins TRBV5-6 to TRBJ1-6; D is unresolved. Sequencing was carried out using PBMCs or T cells enriched from blood (not recorded which). This receptor was identified in a woman between 18 and 30 years old who had recovered from COVID-19. CDR3 sequence (DNA): TGTGCCAGCAGCCTTTATTCCAATTCACCCCTCCACTTT. Protein sequence: CASSLYSNSPLHF.